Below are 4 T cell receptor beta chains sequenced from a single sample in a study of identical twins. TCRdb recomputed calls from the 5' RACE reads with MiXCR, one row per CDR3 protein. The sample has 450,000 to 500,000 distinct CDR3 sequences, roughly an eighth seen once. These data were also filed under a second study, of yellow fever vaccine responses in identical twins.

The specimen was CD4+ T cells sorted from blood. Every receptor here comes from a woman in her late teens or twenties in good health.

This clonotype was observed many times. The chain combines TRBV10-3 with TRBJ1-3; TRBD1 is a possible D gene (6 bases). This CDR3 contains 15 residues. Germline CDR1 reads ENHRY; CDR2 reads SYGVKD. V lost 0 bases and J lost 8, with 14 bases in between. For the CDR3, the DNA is TGTGCCATCAGTGAGTCGGACAGCAAGGGGGACACCATATATTTT. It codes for CAISESDSKGDTIYF.

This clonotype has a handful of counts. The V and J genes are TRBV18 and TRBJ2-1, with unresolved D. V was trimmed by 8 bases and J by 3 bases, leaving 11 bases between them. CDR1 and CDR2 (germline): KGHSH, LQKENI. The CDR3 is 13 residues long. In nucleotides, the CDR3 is TGTGCCAGCGTGACGGGTAACTACAATGAGCAGTTCTTC. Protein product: CASVTGNYNEQFF.

The CDR3 reads CASSRGNTGELFF. Written as DNA, the CDR3 is TGTGCCAGCTCACGTGGGAACACCGGGGAGCTGTTTTTT. The chain carries TRBV18 and TRBJ2-2; no reliable D call. This CDR3 has 13 amino acids. The germline gives CDR1 KGHSH, CDR2 LQKENI. Trimming shortened V by 4 bases and J by 1 base, and 4 bases separated the two germline ends.

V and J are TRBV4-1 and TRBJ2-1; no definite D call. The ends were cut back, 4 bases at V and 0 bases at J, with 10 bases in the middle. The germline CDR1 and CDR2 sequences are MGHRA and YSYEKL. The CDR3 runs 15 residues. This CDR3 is CASSPLLSSYNEQFF. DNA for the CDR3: TGCGCCAGCAGCCCCCTCCTAAGCTCCTACAATGAGCAGTTCTTC.